Presented here are 23 T cell receptor beta chains from one specimen sequenced in a study of shared clonotypes between healthy human individuals. The repertoire was sequenced with immunoSEQ multiplex PCR; TCRdb's copy has only in-frame clones and lacks some. This sample has about 2.2 million clones; about 93% occur once, and the top ten carry roughly 1.7%. Naive CD8 cells lacked CD45RO and underwent positive selection for CCR7, leaving out terminally differentiated effector memory CD45RA+ cells. Sequenced: naive CD8+ T cells from PBMCs. The receptors derive from a man between 18 and 29 years old in good health. Some clones in this sample may be carry-over from other donors' samples.

The CDR3 coding sequence is TGTGCCAGCAGTTCAGATGGCCCGCGGGGCTATGGCTACACCTTC. This gives the protein CASSSDGPRGYGYTF. This chain uses TRBV27 with TRBJ1-2, with D hard to call. CDR3 size: 15 residues. Trimming removed 4 bases at V and 4 bases at J, with 16 bases between. Germline loops: CDR1 MNHEY, CDR2 SMNVEV (reference sequence).

This chain links TRBV28 with TRBJ2-7; 7 bases are shared with TRBD2. The CDR3 consists of 16 residues. The V gene end was trimmed by 3 bases and the J gene end by 4 bases; junction bases not matched to a gene: 12. Germline CDR1 and CDR2: MDHEN and SYDVKM. DNA for the CDR3: TGTGCCAGCAGTTTGTCCGTATGGGGAGGGAGGTACGAGCAGTACTTC. Amino acids: CASSLSVWGGRYEQYF. The whole variable domain, filled in from reference TRBV28 and TRBJ2-7, reads DVKVTQSSRYLVKRTGEKVFLECVQDMDHENMFWYRQDPGLGLRLIYFSYDVKMKEKGDIPEGYSVSREKKERFSLILESASTNQTSMYLCASSLSVWGGRYEQYFGPGTRLTVT.

The chain combines TRBV7-9 with TRBJ1-2, with D tentatively TRBD1 (5 bases). Germline V lookup: CDR1 SEHNR, CDR2 FQNEAQ (reference sequence). The CDR3 has 19 amino acids. V was cut by 5 bases and J by 6 bases, with 31 bases left in between. The CDR3 loop is CASSHIGDGTPNLIHGYTF. The CDR3 nucleotides read TGTGCCAGCAGCCACATAGGTGACGGGACGCCAAACTTGATTCATGGCTACACCTTC.

This clone is a singleton in its sample. V is TRBV6-1 and J is TRBJ2-3; D is ambiguous. Per germline, CDR1 MNHNS and CDR2 SASEGT. This CDR3 has 15 amino acids. V was trimmed by 2 bases and J by 5 bases, leaving 14 bases between them. CDR3 in amino acids: CASSEWGKFGDTQYF. For the CDR3, the DNA is TGTGCCAGCAGTGAATGGGGAAAGTTTGGAGATACGCAGTATTTT.

The CDR3 here is CSVAGISGNTIYF. In DNA form, the CDR3 reads TGCAGCGTTGCCGGCATCTCTGGAAACACCATATATTTT. This chain connects TRBV29-1 to TRBJ1-3; no clear D. Trimming pared 4 bases from V and 0 bases from J, leaving 7 bases between. The germline V gene has CDR1 SQVTM and CDR2 ANQGSEA. This CDR3 region has 13 residues.

The V call is TRBV5-1, the J call TRBJ2-2; D gene unclear. Trimming took off 10 bases at V and 5 bases at J, with 12 bases between the two ends. Germline assignment: CDR1 SGHRS and CDR2 YFSETQ. This CDR3 has 12 residues. The CDR3 reads CAWKIGTGELFF. In DNA form, the CDR3 reads TGCGCCTGGAAGATAGGTACCGGGGAGCTGTTTTTT.

V gene TRBV27 combines with J gene TRBJ2-1; 9 bases map to TRBD2. Germline trimming cut 5 bases from V and 9 bases from J; bases unmatched to any gene: 5. The germline V gene has CDR1 MNHEY and CDR2 SMNVEV (reference sequence). CDR3 length: 13 amino acids. The CDR3 region is CASSALAGTEQFF. In DNA, the CDR3 is TGTGCCAGCAGTGCTCTAGCGGGAACTGAGCAGTTCTTC.

The rearrangement uses TRBV4-1 and TRBJ1-5; D unresolved. V lost 1 base and J lost 1, with 8 bases in between. The CDR3 extends over 15 amino acids. Germline-derived CDR1 and CDR2 are MGHRA and YSYEKL. DNA for the CDR3: TGCGCCAGCAGCCAAGTTTTGGTGAGCAATCAGCCCCAGCATTTT. It specifies CASSQVLVSNQPQHF.

The chain recombines TRBV5-6 with TRBJ2-7; 8 bases match TRBD1. V trimming: 2 bases; J trimming: 3 bases; junction bases outside the gene matches: 4. The germline gives CDR1 SGHDT, CDR2 YYEEEE. This CDR3 has 14 residues. The CDR3 loop is CASSFVDRVYEQYF. The CDR3 nucleotides are TGTGCCAGCAGCTTTGTGGACAGGGTCTACGAGCAGTACTTC.

The chain is built from TRBV18 and TRBJ2-7; 9 bases are a match to TRBD2. The V gene end was trimmed by 3 bases and the J gene end by 3 bases; junction bases not matched to a gene: 15. Germline CDR1 and CDR2: KGHSH and LQKENI. The CDR3 has 18 residues. In DNA, the CDR3 is TGTGCCAGCTCACCCCCCCTGGATAGCGGGAGCGGTCTCTACGAGCAGTACTTC. Protein product: CASSPPLDSGSGLYEQYF.

In its sample, this clone was seen once. V and J are TRBV7-3 and TRBJ2-2, with 12 bases lining up with TRBD2. The CDR3 length is 18 residues. The junction had 9 bases not matched to a gene; V was cut back by 5 bases and J by 2 bases. The germline CDR1 and CDR2 sequences are SGHTA and FQGTGA. The CDR3 sequence is CASSPGTSGPLNTGELFF. The CDR3 nucleotides are TGTGCCAGCAGCCCCGGGACTAGCGGGCCCCTAAACACCGGGGAGCTGTTTTTT.

The V and J genes are TRBV6-5 and TRBJ2-7, with TRBD1 identical over 9 bases. Germline CDR1 is MNHEY and CDR2 is SVGAGI. This CDR3 region has 15 residues. J gave up 2 bases and V 2 bases, and 4 bases lay outside the gene matches. The CDR3 is CASSYATGGPYEQYF. The DNA for the CDR3 is TGTGCCAGCAGTTACGCTACAGGGGGCCCCTACGAGCAGTACTTC.

The gene calls are TRBV19 and TRBJ2-7; 12 bases agree with TRBD2. J lost 5 bases, V lost 4 bases, and 6 bases had no gene match. The CDR3 is made up of 15 amino acids. Germline-derived CDR1 and CDR2 are LNHDA and SQIVND (reference sequence). The CDR3 region has the DNA TGTGCCAGTAGTACCAGACTAGCGGGAGCTGACGAGCAGTACTTC. Residues: CASSTRLAGADEQYF.

The V and J genes are TRBV28 and TRBJ2-5, with a possible D match to TRBD1 (5 bases). The V gene lost 5 bases and the J gene lost 2 bases, with 12 bases spanning the gap. Germline lookup yields CDR1 MDHEN and CDR2 SYDVKM. This CDR3 is built from 14 residues. DNA for the CDR3: TGTGCCAGCAGTCAGACAGAAGAACAAGAGACCCAGTACTTC. It is translated as CASSQTEEQETQYF.

This sequence joins TRBV19 and TRBJ1-1; D uncertain. The CDR3 consists of 15 residues. Per germline, CDR1 LNHDA and CDR2 SQIVND (reference sequence). The V end lost 3 bases, the J end lost 3 bases, and 14 bases lay between the germline ends. The CDR3 here is CASSIFGDQDTEAFF. The CDR3 DNA is TGTGCCAGTAGTATTTTTGGGGATCAGGACACTGAAGCTTTCTTT.

This clone was observed once. The chain carries TRBV10-3 and TRBJ2-2; tentatively, D is TRBD2 (6 bases). Germline V CDR1 and CDR2: ENHRY, SYGVKD. The CDR3 is 19 amino acids. V lost 0 bases to trimming and J lost 0 bases, with 17 bases between them. The CDR3 bases are TGTGCCATCAGTGAGTCGACTTCCGTTAGCGGCACGAACACCGGGGAGCTGTTTTTT. This encodes CAISESTSVSGTNTGELFF.

The chain links TRBV30 to TRBJ2-2, with 10 bases identical to TRBD1. This CDR3 is built from 12 residues. Germline-derived CDR1 and CDR2 are GTSNPN and SVGIG (reference sequence). Trimming removed 7 bases from V and 5 bases from J; junction bases left unmatched: 1. As DNA, the CDR3 is TGTGCCTCGGACAGGGGGACCGGGGAGCTGTTTTTT. This gives the protein CASDRGTGELFF.

The J gene is TRBJ2-3, the V gene TRBV27; 15 nucleotides align to TRBD2. V was clipped by 7 bases and J by 8 bases; unmatched bases: 4. This CDR3 is 14 amino acids long. Germline V gene sequence: CDR1 MNHEY, CDR2 SMNVEV (reference sequence). CDR3: CASTGTSGRRTQYF. The CDR3 bases are TGTGCCAGCACCGGGACTAGCGGGAGGCGTACGCAGTATTTT.

This rearrangement joins TRBV6-1 to TRBJ2-7; 8 bases line up with TRBD1. Germline lookup yields CDR1 MNHNS and CDR2 SASEGT. CDR3 length: 17 amino acids. Trimming cost V 0 bases and J 3 bases; bases outside gene matches: 10. DNA of the CDR3: TGTGCCAGCAGTGAAGCATTGGGGACAGGCGATCTCTACGAGCAGTACTTC. It translates to CASSEALGTGDLYEQYF.

This clone occurred a few times. This rearrangement joins TRBV30 to TRBJ1-1, with 8 bases matching TRBD1. Germline V gives CDR1 GTSNPN, CDR2 SVGIG (reference sequence). The CDR3 loop spans 13 amino acids. After removal of 8 bases from V and 6 bases from J, the junction contained 11 bases not matched to a gene. CDR3 nucleotides: TGTGCCGGTGAGGGGACAGGCCTTCCTGAAGCTTTCTTT. It translates to CAGEGTGLPEAFF.

The J gene is TRBJ2-1, the V gene TRBV30, with 8 bases fitting TRBD2. V lost 4 bases and J lost 4; bases outside the gene matches: 12. The germline gives CDR1 GTSNPN, CDR2 SVGIG (reference sequence). This CDR3 is 16 amino acids long. CDR3 nucleotide sequence: TGTGCCTGGAATTTGGACGGGAGGGCGAAATACAATGAGCAGTTCTTC. Protein product: CAWNLDGRAKYNEQFF.

The V call is TRBV18, the J call TRBJ1-4; 8 bases fit TRBD1. Germline CDR1 and CDR2: KGHSH and LQKENI. This CDR3 region has 15 residues. The V segment lost 2 bases and the J segment 4 bases; nucleotides outside the gene matches: 3. The CDR3 here is CASSPKDRGNEKLFF. The CDR3 bases are TGTGCCAGCTCACCAAAAGACAGGGGTAATGAAAAACTGTTTTTT.

The chain carries TRBV7-9 and TRBJ1-5; 7 bases align to TRBD1. The CDR3 has 14 residues. J gave up 4 bases and V 5 bases, and 5 bases lay outside the gene matches. The germline gives CDR1 SEHNR, CDR2 FQNEAQ (reference sequence). CDR3 coding DNA: TGTGCCAGCAGCAAAGGGGGCGCGAATCAGCCCCAGCATTTT. Translated: CASSKGGANQPQHF.